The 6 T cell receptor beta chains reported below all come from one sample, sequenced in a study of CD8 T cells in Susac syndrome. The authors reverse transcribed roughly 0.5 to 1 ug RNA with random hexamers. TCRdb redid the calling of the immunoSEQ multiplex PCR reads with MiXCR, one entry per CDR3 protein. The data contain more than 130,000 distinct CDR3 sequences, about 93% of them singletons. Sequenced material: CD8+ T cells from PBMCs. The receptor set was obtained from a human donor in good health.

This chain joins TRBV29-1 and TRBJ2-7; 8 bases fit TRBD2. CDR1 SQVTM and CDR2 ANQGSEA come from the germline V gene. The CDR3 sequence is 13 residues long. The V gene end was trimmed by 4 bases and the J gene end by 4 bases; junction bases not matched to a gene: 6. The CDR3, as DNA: TGCAGCGTTGGGACGACTAGCGTTTACGAGCAGTACTTC. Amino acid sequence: CSVGTTSVYEQYF.

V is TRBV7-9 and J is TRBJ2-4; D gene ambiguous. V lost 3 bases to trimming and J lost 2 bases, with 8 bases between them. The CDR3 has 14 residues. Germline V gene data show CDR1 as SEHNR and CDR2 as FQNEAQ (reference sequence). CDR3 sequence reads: CASSFSGSKNIQYF. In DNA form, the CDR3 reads TGTGCCAGCAGCTTCTCCGGATCCAAAAACATTCAGTACTTC.

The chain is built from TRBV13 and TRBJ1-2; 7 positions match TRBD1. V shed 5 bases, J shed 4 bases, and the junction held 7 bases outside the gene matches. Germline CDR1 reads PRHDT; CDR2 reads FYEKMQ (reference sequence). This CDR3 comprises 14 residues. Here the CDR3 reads CASSPQGDVYGYTF. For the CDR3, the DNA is TGTGCCAGCAGCCCTCAGGGGGACGTCTATGGCTACACCTTC.

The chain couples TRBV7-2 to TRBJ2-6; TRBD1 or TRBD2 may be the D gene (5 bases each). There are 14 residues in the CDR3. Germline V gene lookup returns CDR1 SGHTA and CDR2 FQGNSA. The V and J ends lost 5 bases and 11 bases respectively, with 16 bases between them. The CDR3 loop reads CASSPTLGVYVLTF. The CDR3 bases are TGTGCCAGCAGCCCTACTTTGGGGGTTTACGTCCTGACTTTC.

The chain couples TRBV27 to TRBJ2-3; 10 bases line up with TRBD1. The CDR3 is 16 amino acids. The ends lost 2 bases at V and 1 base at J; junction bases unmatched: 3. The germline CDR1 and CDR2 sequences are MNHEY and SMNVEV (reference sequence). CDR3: CASSLPGQGGTDTQYF. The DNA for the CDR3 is TGTGCCAGCAGTTTACCAGGACAGGGGGGCACAGATACGCAGTATTTT.

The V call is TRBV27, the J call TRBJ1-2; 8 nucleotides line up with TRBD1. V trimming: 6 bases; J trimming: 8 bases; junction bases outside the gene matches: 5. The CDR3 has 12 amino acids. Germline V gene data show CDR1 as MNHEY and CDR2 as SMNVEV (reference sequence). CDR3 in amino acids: CASRTRQGGYTF. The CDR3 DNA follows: TGTGCCAGCAGGACGCGACAGGGGGGCTACACCTTC.